Following are 11 T cell receptor beta chains from one sample sequenced in a study of CD8 T cells in Susac syndrome. Random hexamers were used to reverse transcribe the RNA input (roughly 0.5 to 1 ug). TCRdb called the immunoSEQ multiplex PCR reads again in MiXCR, with one record for every CDR3 protein. The sample consists of roughly 170,000 distinct CDR3 sequences, around 93% of them appearing once. The sequenced sample consisted of CD4+ T cells from PBMCs. The receptors come from a human donor with multiple sclerosis.

The genes are TRBV3-1 and TRBJ1-6; D is possibly TRBD1 (5 bases). The germline gives CDR1 LGHDT, CDR2 YNNKEL (reference sequence). The CDR3 runs 14 residues. The V gene lost 8 bases and the J gene lost 2 bases, with 10 bases spanning the gap. The CDR3 sequence is CASRGETYNSPLHF. CDR3 bases: TGTGCCAGCCGGGGGGAGACCTATAATTCACCCCTCCACTTT. Using reference TRBV3-1 and TRBJ1-6 for the parts outside the CDR3, the full variable domain is DTAVSQTPKYLVTQMGNDKSIKCEQNLGHDTMYWYKQDSKKFLKIMFSYNNKELIINETVPNRFSPKSPDKAHLNLHINSLELGDSAVYFCASRGETYNSPLHFGNGTRLTVT.

The chain has TRBV20-1 and TRBJ1-2; D ambiguous. Trimming took off 0 bases at V and 6 bases at J, with 14 bases between the two ends. Germline V gene lookup returns CDR1 DFQATT and CDR2 SNEGSKA (reference sequence). The CDR3 extends over 14 amino acids. The CDR3: CSARDTRGWDGYTF. CDR3 DNA sequence: TGCAGTGCTAGAGATACCCGGGGTTGGGATGGCTACACCTTC.

The genes are TRBV24-1 and TRBJ2-2, with D uncertain. The CDR3 has 15 amino acids. Trimming pared 4 bases from V and 1 base from J, leaving 9 bases between. Germline CDR1 is KGHDR and CDR2 is SFDVKD. CDR3 loop: CATSEASQNTGELFF. In nucleotides, the CDR3 is TGTGCCACCAGTGAGGCAAGCCAGAACACCGGGGAGCTGTTTTTT.

A single count supports this clonotype. The chain employs TRBV5-1 and TRBJ1-6, with a possible D match to TRBD1 (6 bases). V was cut by 1 base and J by 8 bases, with 10 bases left in between. Germline CDR1 is SGHRS and CDR2 is YFSETQ. The CDR3 loop spans 14 amino acids. DNA for the CDR3: TGCGCCAGCAGCTTGACAGGGAGAGATTCACCCCTCCACTTT. It specifies CASSLTGRDSPLHF.

The CDR3: CASSRRTGATEAFF. The DNA for the CDR3 is TGTGCCAGCAGCCGGCGGACAGGGGCCACTGAAGCTTTCTTT. The chain couples TRBV7-2 to TRBJ1-1, with 9 bases that match TRBD1. Germline-derived CDR1 and CDR2 are SGHTA and FQGNSA. V lost 5 bases to trimming and J lost 4 bases; unmatched junction nucleotides: 5. This CDR3 region has 14 residues. Drawing the rest from reference TRBV7-2 and TRBJ1-1, the complete variable domain is GAGVSQSPSNKVTEKGKDVELRCDPISGHTALYWYRQSLGQGLEFLIYFQGNSAPDKSGLPSDRFSAERTGGSVSTLTIQRTQQEDSAVYLCASSRRTGATEAFFGQGTRLTVV.

The genes are TRBV5-1 and TRBJ2-3, with TRBD2 matching over 7 bases. This CDR3 is 15 amino acids long. Germline V gives CDR1 SGHRS, CDR2 YFSETQ. Trimming took 3 bases from V and 1 from J; bases not matched to a gene: 5. The CDR3 loop reads CASSSPRGGTDTQYF. The CDR3 DNA reads as TGCGCCAGCAGCTCCCCCCGGGGGGGCACAGATACGCAGTATTTT. Combining the CDR3 with reference TRBV5-1 and TRBJ2-3 gives the whole variable domain KAGVTQTPRYLIKTRGQQVTLSCSPISGHRSVSWYQQTPGQGLQFLFEYFSETQRNKGNFPGRFSGRQFSNSRSEMNVSTLELGDSALYLCASSSPRGGTDTQYFGPGTRLTVL.

This chain joins TRBV7-2 and TRBJ2-2, with no clear D. The V end lost 0 bases, the J end lost 4 bases, and 12 bases lay between the germline ends. The length of the CDR3 is 16 residues. In germline, CDR1 is SGHTA, CDR2 FQGNSA. The CDR3 region is CASSLAVRFPTGELFF. The CDR3, as DNA: TGTGCCAGCAGCTTAGCTGTCAGGTTCCCCACCGGGGAGCTGTTTTTT.

The chain combines TRBV11-1 with TRBJ1-5; D gene unclear. Trimming took 3 bases from V and 5 from J, leaving 14 bases between them. Germline V gene lookup returns CDR1 SGHAT and CDR2 FQDESV (reference sequence). The CDR3 is 15 amino acids. CDR3 nucleotides: TGTGCCAGCAGCTTGACCCCTAATGCGGATCAGCCCCAGCATTTT. This encodes CASSLTPNADQPQHF.

The chain uses TRBV4-1 and TRBJ1-5; tentative D call: TRBD1 (5 bases). The CDR3 has 15 amino acids. Trimming took 2 bases from V and 1 from J, leaving 9 bases between them. Germline CDR1 MGHRA, CDR2 YSYEKL. The CDR3 sequence is CASSQSAGSNQPQHF. The CDR3 coding sequence is TGCGCCAGCAGCCAAAGTGCAGGGAGCAATCAGCCCCAGCATTTT.

The genes are TRBV5-1 and TRBJ2-3, with a weak D call TRBD2 (7 bases). The V end was cut by 4 bases, the J end by 0 bases, with 15 bases between. This CDR3 is built from 16 residues. Germline V gives CDR1 SGHRS, CDR2 YFSETQ. The chain's CDR3 is CASSRDGGPSTDTQYF. The CDR3 nucleotides are TGCGCCAGCAGCAGGGACGGGGGGCCTAGCACAGATACGCAGTATTTT.

The rearrangement links TRBV27 to TRBJ2-1, with D hard to call. The V gene's germline CDR1 is MNHEY and CDR2 SMNVEV (reference sequence). The V end lost 6 bases, the J end lost 2 bases, and 20 bases lay between the germline ends. The CDR3 totals 17 residues. The chain's CDR3 is CASSLSPLTRPYNEQFF. The CDR3 DNA reads TGTGCCAGCAGCCTTAGCCCCCTGACGCGTCCCTACAATGAGCAGTTCTTC.